What follows are 15 T cell receptor beta chains derived from one specimen sequenced in a study of shared clonotypes between healthy human individuals. The method was immunoSEQ multiplex PCR; TCRdb's version includes in-frame clones alone and lacks a portion of them. The table lists approximately 530,000 clones, about 96% of them singletons, with about 0.064% in the top ten. Sequences were obtained from naive CD4+ T cells sorted from blood. The subset is: CD45RA+ positively selected. These receptors all come from a woman in her 30s in good health.

As to this clone: The sample contains more than one DNA sequence encoding this CDR3. This chain links TRBV28 with TRBJ1-2; the match to TRBD1 covers 8 bases. The ends lost 4 bases at V and 3 bases at J; junction bases unmatched: 1. This CDR3 region has 13 residues. Germline V gives CDR1 MDHEN, CDR2 SYDVKM. The chain's CDR3 is CASSSGQDYGYTF. The CDR3 region has the DNA TGTGCCAGCAGTTCGGGACAGGACTATGGCTACACCTTC.

The chain carries TRBV13 and TRBJ1-4; D is undetermined. V dropped 3 bases and J dropped 4 bases, with 15 bases sitting between them. There are 16 residues in the CDR3. The germline V gene has CDR1 PRHDT and CDR2 FYEKMQ (reference sequence). The CDR3 nucleotides read TGTGCCAGCAGCTTTTATATCGGCGGACTTAATGAAAAACTGTTTTTT. Amino acids: CASSFYIGGLNEKLFF.

J is TRBJ2-7 and V is TRBV9, with D possibly TRBD2 on 6 matching bases. Germline CDR1 is SGDLS and CDR2 is YYNGEE. V dropped 0 bases and J dropped 0 bases, with 13 bases sitting between them. This CDR3 comprises 16 residues. The CDR3 DNA follows: TGTGCCAGCAGCGTAGGGGAGCGGGTGTCCTCCTACGAGCAGTACTTC. This gives the protein CASSVGERVSSYEQYF.

With regard to this clone: Additional DNA sequences in this sample encode the identical CDR3. This chain connects TRBV29-1 to TRBJ2-5, with D tentatively TRBD1 or TRBD2 (6 bases each). Germline V gives CDR1 SQVTM, CDR2 ANQGSEA. V lost 4 bases, J lost 4 bases, and 16 bases lay in between. The CDR3 has 14 residues. CDR3 sequence: CSVGLGGGGETQYF. The DNA for the CDR3 is TGCAGCGTTGGGCTAGGCGGAGGGGGAGAGACCCAGTACTTC.

V gene TRBV5-1 combines with J gene TRBJ1-6; D remains ambiguous. Between the trimmed V and J ends, which lost 1 base and 9 bases, there was a span of 11 bases. Germline V lookup: CDR1 SGHRS, CDR2 YFSETQ. This CDR3 has 14 residues. The CDR3 sequence is CASSLRVDGSPLHF. As DNA, the CDR3 is TGCGCCAGCAGCTTGCGAGTCGATGGTTCACCCCTCCACTTT. Combining the CDR3 with reference TRBV5-1 and TRBJ1-6 gives the whole variable domain KAGVTQTPRYLIKTRGQQVTLSCSPISGHRSVSWYQQTPGQGLQFLFEYFSETQRNKGNFPGRFSGRQFSNSRSEMNVSTLELGDSALYLCASSLRVDGSPLHFGNGTRLTVT.

The chain is built from TRBV11-1 and TRBJ2-7, with 12 bases lining up with TRBD1. J was trimmed by 6 bases and V by 5 bases; bases with no gene match: 8. The CDR3 runs to 15 residues. CDR1 SGHAT and CDR2 FQDESV come from the germline V gene (reference sequence). This CDR3 reads CASSQPGQGAGEQYF. Written as DNA, the CDR3 is TGTGCCAGCAGCCAACCGGGACAGGGGGCAGGCGAGCAGTACTTC.

The V gene is TRBV28, the J gene TRBJ2-7; 9 bases fit TRBD1. This CDR3 has 14 amino acids. Trimming took 4 bases from V and 3 from J; bases not matched to a gene: 4. Looked up from germline, CDR1 is MDHEN and CDR2 is SYDVKM. The CDR3 here is CASSSPGQGYEQYF. The CDR3 DNA is TGTGCCAGCAGTTCACCGGGACAGGGCTACGAGCAGTACTTC. The full variable domain, with the rest looked up from reference TRBV28 and TRBJ2-7, is DVKVTQSSRYLVKRTGEKVFLECVQDMDHENMFWYRQDPGLGLRLIYFSYDVKMKEKGDIPEGYSVSREKKERFSLILESASTNQTSMYLCASSSPGQGYEQYFGPGTRLTVT.

CDR3 coding DNA: TGTGCCAGCAGCGGTGATAGAGGGCCAACTAATGAAAAACTGTTTTTT. This gives the protein CASSGDRGPTNEKLFF. J is TRBJ1-4 and V is TRBV5-8; D remains unclear. The V and J ends lost 4 bases and 0 bases respectively, with 13 bases between them. The germline CDR1 and CDR2 sequences are SGHTS and YDEGEE. This CDR3 spans 16 amino acids.

The V gene is TRBV5-1, the J gene TRBJ2-5; D tentatively fits TRBD1 or TRBD2 (5 bases each). Germline CDR1 reads SGHRS; CDR2 reads YFSETQ. Trimming took off 2 bases at V and 5 bases at J, with 13 bases between the two ends. The CDR3 loop spans 14 amino acids. The CDR3 is CASSFSVGRETQYF. In DNA form, the CDR3 reads TGCGCCAGCAGCTTCTCGGTGGGACGGGAGACCCAGTACTTC.

The chain is built from TRBV28 and TRBJ1-2; 11 bases fit TRBD1. Germline CDR1 is MDHEN and CDR2 is SYDVKM. CDR3 size: 17 residues. The V gene end was trimmed by 6 bases and the J gene end by 0 bases; junction bases not matched to a gene: 9. Here the CDR3 DNA reads TGTGCCAGCAGAGAGGCCGGGACAGGGGGGACTAACTATGGCTACACCTTC. This codes for CASREAGTGGTNYGYTF.

This clone was seen once. V is TRBV18 and J is TRBJ2-1; D possibly corresponds to TRBD2 (5 bases). Germline V gives CDR1 KGHSH, CDR2 LQKENI. Trimming took 3 bases from V and 9 from J, leaving 9 bases between them. This CDR3 is 12 amino acids long. The CDR3 here is CASSPPGFEQFF. CDR3 DNA sequence: TGTGCCAGCTCACCTCCGGGGTTTGAGCAGTTCTTC.

V is TRBV18 and J is TRBJ2-7; tentative D call: TRBD1 (5 bases). The ends were cut back, 0 bases at V and 3 bases at J, with 12 bases in the middle. Germline V gives CDR1 KGHSH, CDR2 LQKENI. This CDR3 has 15 residues. CDR3 region: CASSPPAGSNYEQYF. The CDR3 nucleotides read TGTGCCAGCTCACCACCGGCAGGGTCAAACTACGAGCAGTACTTC.

This clone occurred once. The V call is TRBV7-8, the J call TRBJ2-7; no reliable D call. The V gene lost 6 bases and the J gene lost 3 bases, with 18 bases spanning the gap. CDR3 length equals 15 residues. CDR1 SGHVS and CDR2 FQNEAQ come from the germline V gene. CDR3: CASSPSRTGLYEQYF. The CDR3 coding sequence is TGTGCCAGCAGTCCTTCACGTACGGGTCTCTACGAGCAGTACTTC.

The chain joins TRBV27 to TRBJ2-3; D gene unclear. The CDR3 consists of 13 residues. V was trimmed by 7 bases and J by 2 bases, leaving 10 bases between them. Germline loops: CDR1 MNHEY, CDR2 SMNVEV (reference sequence). The CDR3 loop is CASKDQNTDTQYF. The CDR3, as DNA: TGTGCCAGCAAGGACCAAAACACAGATACGCAGTATTTT.

V and J are TRBV28 and TRBJ2-6; D gene uncertain. The V and J ends lost 5 bases and 2 bases respectively, with 10 bases between them. The CDR3 sequence is 15 residues long. CDR1 MDHEN and CDR2 SYDVKM come from the germline V gene. CDR3 sequence: CASSPSIPGANVLTF. CDR3 coding DNA: TGTGCCAGCAGTCCTTCTATACCTGGGGCCAACGTCCTGACTTTC.